This TCR beta chain was sequenced during a study of cytomegalovirus exposure and HLA in healthy donors. This clone has just a few counts. The antigen is unknown. This CDR3 has 14 residues. V lost 0 bases and J 6 bases, leaving 11 bases between the germline ends. Per germline, CDR1 MGHRA and CDR2 YSYEKL. Vbeta (60) and Jbeta (13) primers were used in the PCR. Profiled with immunoSEQ multiplex PCR; TCRdb holds only in-frame clones, not every one. The profile shows around 120,000 clones, about 80% of them singletons. Study results and caveats: Reported performance of the classifier showed diagnosis of cytomegalovirus status with high specificity and sensitivity. It was taken for granted in presence/absence analyses that sequencing depth across donors was roughly uniform.

The V call is TRBV4-1, the J call TRBJ1-1; no definite D call. The clonotype originates from a boy under 10 years old in good health and CMV-seronegative. Material for sequencing was PBMCs. The CDR3, as DNA: TGCGCCAGCAGCCAAGAGCGGCAGTTACCTGAAGCTTTCTTT. Encoded protein: CASSQERQLPEAFF.